A single sample gave rise to the 24 T cell receptor beta chains below, sequenced in a study of read filtering for tumor transcriptome and immune sequencing. This library used roughly 370 ng RNA and molecular barcoded adaptors spanning alpha/delta and beta/gamma chains. In TCRdb, the reads were re-called with MiXCR into one record per CDR3 protein. The table shows about 41,000 distinct CDR3 sequences, with about an eighth occurring only once. Source material: a population of CD138-negative cells sorted from bone marrow. All receptors come from a donor aged 40 or over with multiple myeloma.

This clonotype was picked up many times. This rearrangement joins TRBV5-5 to TRBJ2-7, with a tentative D call TRBD2 (6 bases). Deletions cut 4 bases from V and 3 bases from J, with 17 bases between. Germline V gene lookup returns CDR1 SGHKS and CDR2 YYEKEE (reference sequence). The CDR3 consists of 15 residues. The CDR3 DNA follows: TGTGCCAGCAGCGGACGAGGACTACTAGACTACGAGCAGTACTTC. This encodes CASSGRGLLDYEQYF.

The table lists this clonotype with many counts. A much larger clone lies a single base off, so this may be a read error. The CDR3 ends on some other residue instead of the conserved phenylalanine or tryptophan, so this is likely a read error. The J gene is TRBJ2-1, the V gene TRBV5-4; 8 bases match TRBD2. V was pared by 4 bases and J by 1 base, with 4 bases of the junction left unmatched. Germline assignment: CDR1 SGHNT and CDR2 YYREEE (reference sequence). CDR3 length: 15 residues. In nucleotides, the CDR3 is TGTGCCAGCAGCCCTCCTAGCGGGTCCTACAATGAGCAGTTCCTC. It encodes CASSPPSGSYNEQFL.

This clonotype occurred many times. The chain carries TRBV20-1 and TRBJ2-3, with 12 bases that match TRBD2. The CDR3 totals 15 residues. CDR1 and CDR2 from the germline V gene are DFQATT and SNEGSKA (reference sequence). The V gene end was trimmed by 5 bases and the J gene end by 2 bases; junction bases not matched to a gene: 5. The CDR3 loop reads CSAPLAGGFTDTQYF. The CDR3 DNA follows: TGCAGTGCTCCGCTAGCGGGAGGGTTCACAGATACGCAGTATTTT.

In its sample, this clonotype was seen many times. The chain is built from TRBV3-1 and TRBJ2-2; D could derive from TRBD1 or TRBD2 (6 bases each). V gave up 0 bases and J gave up 1 base, with 15 bases separating them. The CDR3 is 18 residues long. CDR1 LGHDT and CDR2 YNNKEL come from the germline V gene (reference sequence). In DNA, the CDR3 is TGTGCCAGCAGCCAAGAAAGGGGGGCTCTTCGGAACACCGGGGAGCTGTTTTTT. Translating it yields CASSQERGALRNTGELFF.

This clonotype is medium-sized in the sample. This sequence joins TRBV29-1 and TRBJ2-1; D is unresolved. Germline V lookup: CDR1 SQVTM, CDR2 ANQGSEA. The CDR3 contains 14 residues. The V end was cut by 4 bases, the J end by 3 bases, with 13 bases between. In DNA form, the CDR3 reads TGCAGCGTTGCCGAAATAGCTAGCTACAATGAGCAGTTCTTC. Amino acid sequence: CSVAEIASYNEQFF.

This clonotype was seen a few times. Being one base from a much bigger clone, this may be a read error. The chain employs TRBV20-1 and TRBJ1-5; D gene ambiguous. The CDR3 sequence is 15 residues long. Germline V gene sequence: CDR1 DFQATT, CDR2 SNEGSKA (reference sequence). The CDR3 DNA is TGCAGTGCTGGAGATAGCCAAATTGACGCCCAGCCCCAGCATTTT. It is translated as CSAGDSQIDAQPQHF.

This clonotype occurred a few times. The chain employs TRBV30 and TRBJ1-1; the D gene is possibly TRBD1 (6 bases). Per the germline V gene, CDR1 is GTSNPN and CDR2 is SVGIG (reference sequence). Trimming removed 7 bases at V and 5 bases at J, with 17 bases between. This CDR3 is 13 amino acids long. In DNA, the CDR3 is TGTGCCTTGGGGGCGCCCAGGAATACTGAAGCTTTCTTT. It yields the protein CALGAPRNTEAFF.

This clonotype was detected many times. The rearrangement links TRBV29-1 to TRBJ1-5; 10 bases align to TRBD1. Trimming removed 4 bases from V and 5 bases from J; junction bases left unmatched: 2. CDR3 length equals 13 residues. Germline V CDR1 and CDR2: SQVTM, ANQGSEA. The CDR3 reads CSVGDRGDQPQHF. CDR3 DNA sequence: TGCAGCGTTGGGGACAGGGGTGATCAGCCCCAGCATTTT.

This clonotype was seen ten or more times. This chain uses TRBV20-1 with TRBJ2-1, with a possible D match to TRBD2 (5 bases). V gave up 3 bases and J gave up 7 bases, with 19 bases separating them. Germline lookup yields CDR1 DFQATT and CDR2 SNEGSKA (reference sequence). This CDR3 has 15 amino acids. The CDR3 coding sequence is TGCAGTGCTAGCCCTAGACGGCGGGTGAGAAATGAGCAGTTCTTC. Translated, it gives CSASPRRRVRNEQFF.

This clonotype has a count of ten or more. V is TRBV6-7 and J is TRBJ2-1, with D possibly being TRBD2 (6 bases). TRBV6-7 is filed as an ORF, its function uncertain. V dropped 2 bases and J dropped 0 bases, with 14 bases sitting between them. CDR3 length: 17 residues. The CDR3 loop is CASSYPGGGPSYNEQFF. The CDR3 nucleotides are TGTGCCAGCAGTTACCCTGGAGGAGGGCCCTCCTACAATGAGCAGTTCTTC.

The chain employs TRBV12-2 and TRBJ2-3; TRBD1 is the table's D call, not checked against the DNA. TRBV12-2 is reported as a pseudogene. CDR3 size: 13 residues. CDR3 sequence (DNA): TGTGCCAGCAGTTGGAGGGGGGCCGATACGCAGTATTTT. Amino acids: CASSWRGADTQYF.

This clonotype occurred many times. V and J are TRBV7-8 and TRBJ2-7; D ambiguous. CDR3 length: 14 residues. Germline loops: CDR1 SGHVS, CDR2 FQNEAQ. Trimming cost V 3 bases and J 2 bases, with 11 bases left between them. The CDR3: CASSFSTTTYEQYF. CDR3 nucleotide sequence: TGTGCCAGCAGCTTTTCTACCACAACCTACGAGCAGTACTTC.

This clonotype was seen repeatedly, ten times or more. V and J are TRBV29-1 and TRBJ2-7, with 7 bases fitting TRBD1. J was trimmed by 0 bases and V by 6 bases; bases with no gene match: 8. The CDR3 totals 14 residues. CDR1 and CDR2 (germline): SQVTM, ANQGSEA. The CDR3: CSVATGVSSYEQYF. The DNA for the CDR3 is TGCAGCGTGGCTACAGGGGTAAGCTCCTACGAGCAGTACTTC.

This clonotype was seen many times. The V gene is TRBV5-1, the J gene TRBJ1-4; D may be TRBD1 (5 bases). V was trimmed by 1 base and J by 5 bases, leaving 12 bases between them. The CDR3 sequence is 15 residues long. Germline CDR1 and CDR2: SGHRS and YFSETQ. The CDR3 sequence is CASSLTGTGNEKLFF. CDR3 DNA: TGCGCCAGCAGCTTGACCGGGACGGGGAATGAAAAACTGTTTTTT.

Many counts were recorded for this clonotype. This chain uses TRBV20-1 with TRBJ2-3, with 8 nucleotides matching TRBD2. The junction had 11 bases not matched to a gene; V was cut back by 6 bases and J by 0 bases. This CDR3 region has 16 residues. In germline, CDR1 is DFQATT, CDR2 SNEGSKA (reference sequence). The CDR3 DNA follows: TGCAGTGCCCGGCCCCGGGAGGGCCCAAGCACAGATACGCAGTATTTT. Protein: CSARPREGPSTDTQYF.

This clonotype appeared many times. This chain connects TRBV6-5 to TRBJ1-4; D perhaps matches TRBD1 (6 bases). The CDR3 totals 15 residues. Germline lookup yields CDR1 MNHEY and CDR2 SVGAGI. V was trimmed by 7 bases and J by 3 bases, leaving 15 bases between them. The chain's CDR3 is CASTGRGLSNEKLFF. The CDR3 DNA follows: TGTGCCAGCACAGGGCGGGGGCTATCTAATGAAAAACTGTTTTTT.

A few counts support this clonotype. The genes are TRBV28 and TRBJ2-3, with D perhaps matching TRBD2 (5 bases). CDR3 length equals 13 residues. The ends were cut back, 8 bases at V and 1 base at J, with 10 bases in the middle. The V gene's germline CDR1 is MDHEN and CDR2 SYDVKM. The CDR3 DNA reads as TGTGCCAGCTCTGAGGGCCGCACAGATACGCAGTATTTT. It codes for CASSEGRTDTQYF.

This clonotype was found many times. CDR3 DNA sequence: TGCCGGGCGGGCGGTAACACAGATACGCAGTATTTT. This encodes CRAGGNTDTQYF. The J gene is TRBJ2-3, the V gene TRBV29-1; TRBD2 might be the D (5 bases). The CDR3 is 12 amino acids. Germline loops: CDR1 SQVTM, CDR2 ANQGSEA.

There are many counts of this clonotype. The chain joins TRBV28 to TRBJ2-5; D gene ambiguous. CDR3 length: 15 amino acids. Germline V gene sequence: CDR1 MDHEN, CDR2 SYDVKM. The ends were cut back, 6 bases at V and 5 bases at J, with 19 bases in the middle. The CDR3 bases are TGTGCCAGCAGAGTTTACGCAGAGAGTGCGGAGACCCAGTACTTC. Protein: CASRVYAESAETQYF. Variable domain in full (rest from reference TRBV28 and TRBJ2-5): DVKVTQSSRYLVKRTGEKVFLECVQDMDHENMFWYRQDPGLGLRLIYFSYDVKMKEKGDIPEGYSVSREKKERFSLILESASTNQTSMYLCASRVYAESAETQYFGPGTRLLVL.

There are many counts of this clonotype. V is TRBV7-3 and J is TRBJ2-2; D possibly uses TRBD1 or TRBD2 (5 bases each). The CDR3 extends over 14 amino acids. Germline CDR1 and CDR2: SGHTA and FQGTGA. V was trimmed by 4 bases and J by 5 bases, leaving 11 bases between them. The chain's CDR3 is CASSWDGLTGELFF. In DNA, the CDR3 is TGTGCCAGCAGCTGGGACGGCCTGACCGGGGAGCTGTTTTTT.

This clonotype has a count of ten or more. The V gene is TRBV29-1, the J gene TRBJ2-1, with a weak D call TRBD2 (7 bases). The germline gives CDR1 SQVTM, CDR2 ANQGSEA. Trimming took 4 bases from V and 7 from J, leaving 23 bases between them. This CDR3 is 16 amino acids long. The DNA for the CDR3 is TGCAGCGTTGTCCGCTTGGGGGCGGGAGAGTATAATGAGCAGTTCTTC. Translated, it gives CSVVRLGAGEYNEQFF.

This clonotype occurred many times. This chain links TRBV5-8 with TRBJ1-6; D unresolved. The CDR3 is 16 amino acids. V was shortened by 0 bases and J by 0 bases, with 7 bases between the two germline ends. Germline V gene sequence: CDR1 SGHTS, CDR2 YDEGEE. CDR3 amino acids: CASSLDSSSYNSPLHF. The CDR3 region has the DNA TGTGCCAGCAGCTTGGATTCCAGCTCCTATAATTCACCCCTCCACTTT.

This clonotype was recorded many times. The genes are TRBV12-3 or TRBV12-4 and TRBJ2-4; possibly TRBD1 or TRBD2 for D (5 bases each). V lost 6 bases, J lost 2 bases, and 23 bases lay in between. The CDR3 length is 18 residues. CDR3 loop: CASSLGTSEVVTKNIQYF. The CDR3 nucleotides are TGTGCCAGCAGCCTCGGGACGTCCGAGGTGGTCACCAAAAACATTCAGTACTTC.

The chain is built from TRBV20-1 and TRBJ2-7; 9 nucleotides line up with TRBD1. V trimming: 3 bases; J trimming: 4 bases; junction bases outside the gene matches: 4. This CDR3 comprises 13 residues. The V gene's germline CDR1 is DFQATT and CDR2 SNEGSKA (reference sequence). CDR3 in amino acids: CSASPGQGYEQYF. In nucleotides, the CDR3 is TGCAGTGCTAGCCCGGGACAGGGTTACGAGCAGTACTTC.